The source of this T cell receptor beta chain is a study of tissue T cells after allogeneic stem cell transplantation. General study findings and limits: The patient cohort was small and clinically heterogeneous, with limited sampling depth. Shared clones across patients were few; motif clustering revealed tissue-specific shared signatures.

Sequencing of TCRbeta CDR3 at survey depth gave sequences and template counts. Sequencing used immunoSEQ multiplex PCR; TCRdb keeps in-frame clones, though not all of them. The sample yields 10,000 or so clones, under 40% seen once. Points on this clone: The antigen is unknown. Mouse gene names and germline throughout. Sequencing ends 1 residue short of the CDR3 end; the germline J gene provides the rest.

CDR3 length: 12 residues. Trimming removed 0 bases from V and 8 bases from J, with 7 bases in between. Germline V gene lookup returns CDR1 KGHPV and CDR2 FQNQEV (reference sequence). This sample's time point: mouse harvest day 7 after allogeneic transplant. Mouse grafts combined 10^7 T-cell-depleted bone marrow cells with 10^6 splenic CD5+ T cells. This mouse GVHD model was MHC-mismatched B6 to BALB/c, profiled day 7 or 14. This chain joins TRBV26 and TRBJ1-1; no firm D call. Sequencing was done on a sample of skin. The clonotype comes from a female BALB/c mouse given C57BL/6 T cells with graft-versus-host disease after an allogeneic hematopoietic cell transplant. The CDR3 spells CASSLSWGEVFF. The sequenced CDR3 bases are TGTGCCAGCAGTCTGTCGTGGGGTGAAGTCTTC.